This T cell receptor beta chain was sequenced for a study of CD8+CD57+ T cells in acquired aplastic anemia. This CDR3 spans 14 amino acids. V shed 4 bases and J 4 bases; nucleotides not matched to a gene: 3. The germline CDR1 and CDR2 sequences are ENHRY and SYGVKD. Researchers used genomic DNA as the template to profile TCR beta VDJ and CDR3. From the reads, TCRdb called clonotypes with MiXCR, one entry per CDR3 protein. The sample has fewer than 200,000 distinct CDR3 sequences, 50% to 75% seen once; the top ten hold roughly 42%. The chain uses TRBV10-3 and TRBJ2-2; TRBD2 agrees at 7 bases. This clonotype was obtained from a human donor in good health. Sequencing was performed on sorted CD4+, CD8+, or CD8+CD57+ T cells (not recorded which) from PBMCs. CDR3: CAISAREGTGELFF. CDR3 DNA: TGTGCCATCAGTGCCAGGGAGGGCACCGGGGAGCTGTTTTTT.